This T cell receptor (beta chain) was retrieved from a study of blood T cell repertoires in COVID-19. In the study overall: Italy, Spain and the United States were the sources of the convalescent and acute COVID-19 samples.

In the study's own analysis: Nucleated cell number was recorded as an estimate derived from reference gene primer amplification. Assay: immunoSEQ multiplex PCR; the TCRdb copy retains only in-frame clones and omits some. V, J and clone size reflect that table, while D and trimming were determined from the DNA. This sample has about 78,000 clones, with 80% to 95% found just once. Sequenced: peripheral blood. The receptor was derived from a woman aged 45-65 years in a cohort sampled during active COVID-19.

The CDR3 is CASSLRGAQGADTQYF. The CDR3 DNA is TGTGCCAGCAGCTTAAGGGGCGCTCAGGGGGCAGATACGCAGTATTTT. V usage is TRBV7-3 and J usage is TRBJ2-3, with 7 nucleotides matching TRBD1. This CDR3 has 16 residues. V trimming: 1 base; J trimming: 4 bases; junction bases outside the gene matches: 8. Germline loops: CDR1 SGHTA, CDR2 FQGTGA.